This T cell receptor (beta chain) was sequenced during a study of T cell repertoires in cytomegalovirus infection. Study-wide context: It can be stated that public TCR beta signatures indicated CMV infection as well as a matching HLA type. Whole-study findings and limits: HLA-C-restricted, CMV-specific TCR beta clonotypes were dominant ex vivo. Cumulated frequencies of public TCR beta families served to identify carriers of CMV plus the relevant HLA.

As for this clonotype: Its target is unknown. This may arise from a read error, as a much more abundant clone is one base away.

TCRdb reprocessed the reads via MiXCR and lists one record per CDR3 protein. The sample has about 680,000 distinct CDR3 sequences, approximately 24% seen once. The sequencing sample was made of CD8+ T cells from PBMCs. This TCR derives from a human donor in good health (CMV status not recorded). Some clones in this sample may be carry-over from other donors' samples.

The CDR3 sequence is CASSYSRAAGYDYTF. The DNA of the CDR3 is TGTGCCAGCAGTTACTCCAGGGCCGCAGGCTATGACTACACCTTC. This rearrangement joins TRBV6-2 or TRBV6-3 to TRBJ1-2; weak D call: TRBD1 (5 bases). The CDR3 is 15 amino acids. CDR1 and CDR2 (germline): MNHEY, SVGEGT.